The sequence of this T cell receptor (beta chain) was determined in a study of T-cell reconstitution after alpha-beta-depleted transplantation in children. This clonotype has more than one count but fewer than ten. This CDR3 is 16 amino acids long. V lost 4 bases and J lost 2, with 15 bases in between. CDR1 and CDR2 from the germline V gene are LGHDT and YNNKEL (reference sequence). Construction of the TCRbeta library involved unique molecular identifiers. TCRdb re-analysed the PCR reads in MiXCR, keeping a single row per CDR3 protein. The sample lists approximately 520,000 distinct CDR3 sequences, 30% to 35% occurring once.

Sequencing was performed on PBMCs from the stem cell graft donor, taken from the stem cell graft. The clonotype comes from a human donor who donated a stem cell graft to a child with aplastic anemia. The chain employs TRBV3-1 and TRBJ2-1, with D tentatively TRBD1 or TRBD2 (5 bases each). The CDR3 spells CASSPTQMGAYNEQFF. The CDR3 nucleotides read TGTGCCAGCAGCCCAACTCAAATGGGGGCCTACAATGAGCAGTTCTTC.